This T cell receptor beta chain derives from a study of T cells after yellow fever vaccination. Findings and caveats of the study: Relatively few clonotypes were ones that appeared in both CD4 and CD8 compartments.

They built TCR cDNA with 5'RACE template switching, a step that put in a universal primer site and UMIs. TCRdb recomputed calls from the 5' RACE reads with MiXCR, one row per CDR3 protein. The sample carries about 360,000 distinct CDR3 sequences, about 6% recorded once. V lost 4 bases to trimming and J lost 7 bases, with 20 bases between them. This CDR3 contains 16 residues. Germline CDR1 is MNHEY and CDR2 is SVGAGI. A few counts support this clonotype. What it recognizes is unknown. The sequence was obtained from a man younger than 45 who received the YFV17D yellow fever vaccine. The chain links TRBV6-5 to TRBJ2-1, with D perhaps TRBD2 (6 bases). Source: PBMCs, taken 5 days after the yellow fever booster vaccination. CDR3 DNA sequence: TGTGCCAGCAGTTCCCCGACTAGACCAAGGGGTAATGAGCAGTTCTTC. Amino acids: CASSSPTRPRGNEQFF.